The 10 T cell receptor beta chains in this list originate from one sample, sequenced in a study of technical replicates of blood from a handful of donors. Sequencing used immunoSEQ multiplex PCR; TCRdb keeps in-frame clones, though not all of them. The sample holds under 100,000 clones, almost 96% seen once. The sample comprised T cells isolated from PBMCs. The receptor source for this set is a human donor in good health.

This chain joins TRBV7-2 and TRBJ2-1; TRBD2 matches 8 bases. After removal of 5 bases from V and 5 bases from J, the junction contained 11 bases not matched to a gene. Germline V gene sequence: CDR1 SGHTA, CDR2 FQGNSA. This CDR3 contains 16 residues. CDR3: CASSPRGTRDNNEQFF. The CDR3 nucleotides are TGTGCCAGCAGCCCAAGGGGGACTAGGGACAACAATGAGCAGTTCTTC.

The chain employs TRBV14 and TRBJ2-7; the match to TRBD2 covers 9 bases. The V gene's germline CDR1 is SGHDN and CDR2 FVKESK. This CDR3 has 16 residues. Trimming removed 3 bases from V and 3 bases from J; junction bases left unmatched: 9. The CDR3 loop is CASSHLPGTSLYEQYF. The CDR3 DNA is TGTGCCAGCAGCCACCTGCCCGGGACTAGCCTCTACGAGCAGTACTTC.

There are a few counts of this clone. This CDR3 reads CASSVGGRNTIYF. In DNA, the CDR3 is TGTGCCAGCAGCGTAGGAGGGCGCAACACCATATATTTT. The V gene is TRBV9, the J gene TRBJ1-3; no clear D. Germline V CDR1 and CDR2: SGDLS, YYNGEE. Between the trimmed V and J ends, which lost 0 bases and 7 bases, there was a span of 8 bases. The CDR3 is 13 amino acids.

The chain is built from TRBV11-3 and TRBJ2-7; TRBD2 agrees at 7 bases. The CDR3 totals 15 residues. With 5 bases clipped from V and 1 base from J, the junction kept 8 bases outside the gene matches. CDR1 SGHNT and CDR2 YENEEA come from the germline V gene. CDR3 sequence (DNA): TGTGCCAGCAGCCCAGGGCGGGGGAAGTCCTACGAGCAGTACTTC. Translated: CASSPGRGKSYEQYF. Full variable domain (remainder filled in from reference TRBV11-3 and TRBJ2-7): EAGVVQSPRYKIIEKKQPVAFWCNPISGHNTLYWYLQNLGQGPELLIRYENEEAVDDSQLPKDRFSAERLKGVDSTLKIQPAELGDSAVYLCASSPGRGKSYEQYFGPGTRLTVT.

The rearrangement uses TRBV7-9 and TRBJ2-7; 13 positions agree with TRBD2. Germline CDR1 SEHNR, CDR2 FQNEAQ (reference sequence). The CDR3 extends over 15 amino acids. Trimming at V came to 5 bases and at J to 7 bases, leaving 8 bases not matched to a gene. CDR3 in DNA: TGTGCCAGCAGCCCGAGGACTAGCGGGAGTTATGAGCAGTACTTC. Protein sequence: CASSPRTSGSYEQYF.

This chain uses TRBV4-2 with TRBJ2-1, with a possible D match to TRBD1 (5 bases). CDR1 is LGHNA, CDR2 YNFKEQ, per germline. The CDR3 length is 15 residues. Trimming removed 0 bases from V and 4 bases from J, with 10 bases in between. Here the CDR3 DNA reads TGTGCCAGCAGCCAAGATCATACAGGATACAATGAGCAGTTCTTC. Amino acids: CASSQDHTGYNEQFF.

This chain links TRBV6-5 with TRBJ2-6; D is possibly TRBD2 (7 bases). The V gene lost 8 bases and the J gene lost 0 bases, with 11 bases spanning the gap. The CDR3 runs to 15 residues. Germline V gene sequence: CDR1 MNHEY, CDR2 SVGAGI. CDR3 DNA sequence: TGTGCCAGCGGGGGGGCTCGCTCTGGGGCCAACGTCCTGACTTTC. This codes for CASGGARSGANVLTF.

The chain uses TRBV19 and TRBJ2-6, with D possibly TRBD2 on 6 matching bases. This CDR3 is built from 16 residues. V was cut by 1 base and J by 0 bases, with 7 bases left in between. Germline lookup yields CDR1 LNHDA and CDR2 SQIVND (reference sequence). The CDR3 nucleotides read TGTGCCAGTAGTATAGCGGGGGTCTCTGGGGCCAACGTCCTGACTTTC. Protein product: CASSIAGVSGANVLTF.

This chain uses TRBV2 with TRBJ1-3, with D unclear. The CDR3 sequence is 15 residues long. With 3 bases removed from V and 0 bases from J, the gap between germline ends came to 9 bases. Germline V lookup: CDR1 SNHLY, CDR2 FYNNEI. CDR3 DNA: TGTGCCAGCAGTGACCCAGCGTACTCTGGAAACACCATATATTTT. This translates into CASSDPAYSGNTIYF.

Here the CDR3 reads CASSGGSRLCQGANTGELFF. The CDR3 nucleotides are TGCGCCAGCAGTGGGGGAAGTCGTTTATGTCAGGGGGCGAACACCGGGGAGCTGTTTTTT. The chain has TRBV23-1 and TRBJ2-2; 7 nucleotides line up with TRBD1. TRBV23-1 is classed as an ORF, of uncertain function. The CDR3 spans 20 residues. V lost 5 bases and J lost 0; bases outside the gene matches: 18.